This TCR beta chain was retrieved from a study of blood T cell repertoires in COVID-19. On the study more broadly: The United States, Italy and Spain provided the acute and convalescent COVID-19 samples.

Two negative PCRs, clearance, or symptom resolution were required of recovered Cohort 3 donors. In the authors' workflow: Counts of nucleated cells, estimated from reference gene primer amplification, were obtained. Sequenced by immunoSEQ multiplex PCR; TCRdb stores in-frame clones only, minus some. V and J calls and clone size are copied from that table; D and trimming were computed from the DNA. The sample carries under 250,000 clones, over 65% recorded once. Per germline, CDR1 SQVTM and CDR2 ANQGSEA. V shed 4 bases and J shed 6 bases, with 13 bases lying between them. The CDR3 length is 13 residues.

The source material was PBMCs or T cells enriched from blood (not recorded which). The chain links TRBV29-1 to TRBJ1-5; a possible D gene is TRBD1 (6 bases). The clonotype comes from an older woman who had recovered from COVID-19. CDR3 loop: CSVAQGSSQPQHF. CDR3 nucleotide sequence: TGCAGCGTTGCGCAGGGGTCCAGTCAGCCCCAGCATTTT.